The 31 T cell receptor beta chains reported below all come from one sample, sequenced in a study of sequential checkpoint blockade in melanoma (dated by TCRdb to between 2018 and 2020). Library preparation used the immunoSEQ multiplex PCR assay. The table comes from immuneACCESS by way of TCRdb, which keeps in-frame sequences with V and J called. Part of the clones is missing from these tables; in studies checked, under half for an unresolved V gene and the rest for unknown reasons. A total of 15,000 to 20,000 clones appear in this sample, 56% of them only once. Roughly 15% of the sample goes to the ten largest clones. The sample's treatment or condition, from its label and the paper: randomized to nivolumab then ipilimumab (arm A) or the reverse (arm B). The sample here was CD8+ T cells sorted from blood (inferred from file names), taken from a patient given nivolumab and ipilimumab in sequence. These receptors were taken from a human donor with melanoma.

The V and J genes are TRBV10-2 and TRBJ2-3; TRBD2 is a possible D gene (6 bases). CDR1 is WSHSY and CDR2 is SAAADI in the germline V gene. The CDR3 is 15 amino acids. With 2 bases removed from V and 4 bases from J, the gap between germline ends came to 13 bases. The CDR3 DNA reads as TGCGCCAGCAGTGAGGTTGGAGGGCAGGCAGATACGCAGTATTTT. Residues: CASSEVGGQADTQYF.

The V call is TRBV11-3, the J call TRBJ2-1, with 14 bases that match TRBD2. Germline values: CDR1 SGHNT, CDR2 YENEEA. The V and J ends lost 4 bases and 9 bases, in that order; junction bases with no gene match: 5. CDR3 size: 15 residues. CDR3 in amino acids: CASSSTSGRASEQFF. The CDR3, as DNA: TGTGCCAGCAGCTCGACTAGCGGGAGGGCTAGTGAGCAGTTCTTC.

The rearrangement links TRBV28 to TRBJ1-2; 9 nucleotides line up with TRBD1. Germline trimming cut 8 bases from V and 5 bases from J; bases unmatched to any gene: 9. This CDR3 spans 14 amino acids. In germline, CDR1 is MDHEN, CDR2 SYDVKM. The CDR3 DNA is TGTGCCAGCTTTCCCTCCGGGACAGGGTATGGCTACACCTTC. Protein sequence: CASFPSGTGYGYTF.

The V call is TRBV9, the J call TRBJ2-7, with 10 bases identical to TRBD1. Germline CDR1 reads SGDLS; CDR2 reads YYNGEE. V was pared by 3 bases and J by 5 bases, with 8 bases of the junction left unmatched. The CDR3 has 15 amino acids. CDR3 DNA: TGTGCCAGCAGCGCGGGACAGGGGACGTCGCACGAGCAGTACTTC. Translated: CASSAGQGTSHEQYF.

The rearrangement links TRBV29-1 to TRBJ1-2, with D possibly TRBD1 on 5 matching bases. The germline V gene encodes CDR1 SQVTM and CDR2 ANQGSEA. This CDR3 contains 11 residues. V dropped 7 bases and J dropped 1 base, with 7 bases sitting between them. The CDR3 loop is CSGRVNYGYTF. DNA of the CDR3: TGCAGCGGCAGGGTTAACTATGGCTACACCTTC.

The count of this clone is one. The rearrangement joins TRBV28 to TRBJ2-5; tentative D call: TRBD1 (6 bases). CDR1 MDHEN and CDR2 SYDVKM come from the germline V gene. V lost 0 bases and J 5 bases, leaving 10 bases between the germline ends. The length of the CDR3 is 14 residues. CDR3 protein: CASSLWTGGETQYF. DNA for the CDR3: TGTGCCAGCAGTTTATGGACAGGTGGGGAGACCCAGTACTTC. The entire variable domain, with the rest obtained from reference TRBV28 and TRBJ2-5, is as follows: DVKVTQSSRYLVKRTGEKVFLECVQDMDHENMFWYRQDPGLGLRLIYFSYDVKMKEKGDIPEGYSVSREKKERFSLILESASTNQTSMYLCASSLWTGGETQYFGPGTRLLVL.

This chain links TRBV7-9 with TRBJ2-5; a possible D gene is TRBD2 (5 bases). Per germline, CDR1 SEHNR and CDR2 FQNEAQ (reference sequence). Trimming pared 1 base from V and 5 bases from J, leaving 8 bases between. The CDR3 is 13 amino acids. The CDR3 spells CASSLVASETQYF. The CDR3 DNA reads TGTGCCAGCAGCTTAGTGGCTAGCGAGACCCAGTACTTC. Variable domain in full (rest from reference TRBV7-9 and TRBJ2-5): DTGVSQNPRHKITKRGQNVTFRCDPISEHNRLYWYRQTLGQGPEFLTYFQNEAQLEKSRLLSDRFSAERPKGSFSTLEIQRTEQGDSAMYLCASSLVASETQYFGPGTRLLVL.

The chain couples TRBV6-1 to TRBJ1-5, with 7 bases aligning to TRBD1. Germline CDR1 reads MNHNS; CDR2 reads SASEGT. The V and J ends lost 4 bases and 6 bases, in that order; junction bases with no gene match: 9. The CDR3 extends over 15 amino acids. The CDR3 spells CASSVTGENAQPQHF. CDR3 bases: TGTGCCAGCAGTGTAACAGGGGAAAACGCTCAGCCCCAGCATTTT.

This clone has more than one count but fewer than ten. The chain is built from TRBV15 and TRBJ2-3; TRBD2 matches at 14 bases. This CDR3 contains 20 residues. Germline V gene lookup returns CDR1 LNHNV and CDR2 YYDKDF (reference sequence). V lost 0 bases and J lost 4; bases outside the gene matches: 12. In DNA, the CDR3 is TGTGCCACCAGCAGAGATTCAGGGACTAGCGGGAGTGATTTACCAGATACGCAGTATTTT. It encodes CATSRDSGTSGSDLPDTQYF.

V and J are TRBV19 and TRBJ2-7; D gene uncertain. The ends were cut back, 5 bases at V and 9 bases at J, with 17 bases in the middle. In germline, CDR1 is LNHDA, CDR2 SQIVND (reference sequence). This CDR3 is built from 13 residues. CDR3 sequence reads: CASSLYPRSGQYF. The CDR3 DNA reads TGTGCCAGTAGTCTATACCCCCGGTCTGGGCAGTACTTC.

The chain joins TRBV29-1 to TRBJ2-5, with TRBD1 matching over 7 bases. This CDR3 has 13 amino acids. J was trimmed by 4 bases and V by 6 bases; bases with no gene match: 8. Per the germline V gene, CDR1 is SQVTM and CDR2 is ANQGSEA. The CDR3: CSVRTGLAETQYF. The CDR3, as DNA: TGCAGCGTAAGGACAGGTCTCGCAGAGACCCAGTACTTC.

This chain uses TRBV11-2 with TRBJ1-4, with a tentative D call TRBD1 (5 bases). The V end was cut by 0 bases, the J end by 12 bases, with 11 bases between. This CDR3 has 13 amino acids. CDR1 is SGHAT, CDR2 FQNNGV, per germline. CDR3 residues: CASSLDGGTELFF. CDR3 nucleotide sequence: TGTGCCAGCAGCTTAGACGGGGGGACGGAACTGTTTTTT.

V and J are TRBV15 and TRBJ1-3, with no clear D. V was cut by 0 bases and J by 0 bases, with 6 bases left in between. The CDR3 sequence is 15 residues long. CDR1 is LNHNV and CDR2 is YYDKDF in the germline V gene (reference sequence). Here the CDR3 DNA reads TGTGCCACCAGCAGAGAGCGGCCCTCTGGAAACACCATATATTTT. It codes for CATSRERPSGNTIYF.

This rearrangement joins TRBV27 to TRBJ1-1; D not resolved. The CDR3 totals 13 residues. V lost 0 bases and J 5 bases, leaving 7 bases between the germline ends. Germline V gene sequence: CDR1 MNHEY, CDR2 SMNVEV (reference sequence). CDR3 region: CASSLSRRTEAFF. DNA of the CDR3: TGTGCCAGCAGTTTATCGAGGAGGACTGAAGCTTTCTTT.

The chain combines TRBV6-5 with TRBJ1-1; 8 nucleotides align to TRBD1. The ends lost 6 bases at V and 4 bases at J; junction bases unmatched: 7. This CDR3 contains 14 residues. CDR1 is MNHEY and CDR2 is SVGAGI in the germline V gene. CDR3 region: CASSPTGEGTEAFF. The CDR3 coding sequence is TGTGCCAGCAGCCCGACAGGGGAAGGCACTGAAGCTTTCTTT.

V usage is TRBV2 and J usage is TRBJ1-5; TRBD1 matches at 9 bases. Germline CDR1 is SNHLY and CDR2 is FYNNEI. With V trimmed by 4 bases and J by 6 bases, 4 bases remained unmatched. The CDR3 spans 14 residues. The CDR3 loop reads CASSAGQGGQPQHF. The DNA for the CDR3 is TGTGCCAGCAGTGCGGGACAGGGAGGTCAGCCCCAGCATTTT.

The rearrangement links TRBV27 to TRBJ2-5; unclear D gene. Trimming shortened V by 4 bases and J by 5 bases, and 11 bases separated the two germline ends. Germline V gene lookup returns CDR1 MNHEY and CDR2 SMNVEV (reference sequence). This CDR3 has 13 amino acids. The CDR3, as DNA: TGTGCCAGCAGTTCCCTCGGTAGTGAGACCCAGTACTTC. This translates into CASSSLGSETQYF.

This chain links TRBV6-4 with TRBJ2-3, with D uncertain. Trimming shortened V by 3 bases and J by 2 bases, and 9 bases separated the two germline ends. CDR3 length equals 14 residues. Germline CDR1 MRHNA, CDR2 SNTAGT. The CDR3 reads CASSDDDSTDTQYF. The CDR3 DNA sequence: TGTGCCAGCAGTGATGATGACTCCACAGATACGCAGTATTTT.

J is TRBJ1-1 and V is TRBV7-9, with unresolved D. The germline V gene has CDR1 SEHNR and CDR2 FQNEAQ (reference sequence). This CDR3 is 11 amino acids long. Trimming shortened V by 8 bases and J by 0 bases, and 4 bases separated the two germline ends. The CDR3 sequence: CASRVNTEAFF. For the CDR3, the DNA is TGTGCCAGCCGAGTGAACACTGAAGCTTTCTTT.

The chain links TRBV4-1 to TRBJ2-6, with 7 bases lining up with TRBD1. Germline-derived CDR1 and CDR2 are MGHRA and YSYEKL. V gave up 2 bases and J gave up 3 bases; unmatched junction bases: 19. The CDR3 contains 21 residues. CDR3 nucleotide sequence: TGCGCCAGCAGCCAACTGAATACACAGGGGCTGGGGTTCGTTGGGGCCAACGTCCTGACTTTC. The encoded protein is CASSQLNTQGLGFVGANVLTF.

This clone has more than one count but fewer than ten. V and J are TRBV7-9 and TRBJ1-4; the D gene is possibly TRBD1 (6 bases). Per germline, CDR1 SEHNR and CDR2 FQNEAQ (reference sequence). The CDR3 totals 14 residues. V lost 6 bases and J lost 8, with 16 bases in between. In DNA form, the CDR3 reads TGTGCCAGCAGTCATTCAGGGGCTTTGGAAAAACTGTTTTTT. Its protein is CASSHSGALEKLFF.

The rearrangement uses TRBV7-9 and TRBJ2-7, with TRBD1 matching 11 bases. J lost 5 bases, V lost 1 base, and 7 bases had no gene match. Germline assignment: CDR1 SEHNR and CDR2 FQNEAQ (reference sequence). The length of the CDR3 is 16 residues. CDR3 DNA sequence: TGTGCCAGCAGCTTAGTGTGGACAGGGGGCCGCAACGAGCAGTACTTC. Translating it yields CASSLVWTGGRNEQYF.

This clone was seen more than once but under ten times. The chain carries TRBV5-1 and TRBJ2-3; no firm D call. Per the germline V gene, CDR1 is SGHRS and CDR2 is YFSETQ. The V and J ends lost 0 bases and 2 bases respectively, with 4 bases between them. The CDR3 has 13 residues. The DNA of the CDR3 is TGCGCCAGCAGCTTGGATCTCACAGATACGCAGTATTTT. This gives the protein CASSLDLTDTQYF.

V is TRBV5-4 and J is TRBJ1-2, with TRBD1 identical over 8 bases. From germline, CDR1 is SGHNT and CDR2 YYREEE (reference sequence). The V segment lost 4 bases and the J segment 2 bases; nucleotides outside the gene matches: 10. The length of the CDR3 is 16 residues. In DNA, the CDR3 is TGTGCCAGCAGCCAAAATGACAGGGGTGCCAACTATGGCTACACCTTC. Amino acids: CASSQNDRGANYGYTF.

The rearrangement joins TRBV4-2 to TRBJ2-7, with 10 bases fitting TRBD1. Germline V gene data show CDR1 as LGHNA and CDR2 as YNFKEQ. V dropped 5 bases and J dropped 5; count of bases not matched to a gene: 12. This CDR3 comprises 16 residues. The CDR3 protein is CASSYISGTGAHEQYF. The CDR3 DNA sequence: TGTGCCAGCAGCTACATTTCCGGGACAGGGGCCCACGAGCAGTACTTC.

The chain carries TRBV15 and TRBJ2-5; the match to TRBD1 covers 7 bases. CDR1 and CDR2 from the germline V gene are LNHNV and YYDKDF (reference sequence). J gave up 4 bases and V 0 bases, and 8 bases lay outside the gene matches. This CDR3 comprises 16 residues. CDR3 bases: TGTGCCACCAGCAGAGAAGGACAGGATACTGCAGAGACCCAGTACTTC. Its protein is CATSREGQDTAETQYF.

This clone was detected a few times. This sequence may be a read error, since a much larger clone differs from it by one base. The J gene is TRBJ2-7, the V gene TRBV7-6, with 8 bases lining up with TRBD1. Germline lookup yields CDR1 SGHVS and CDR2 FNYEAQ. The CDR3 has 14 residues. The CDR3 loop is CASSSQGARYEQHF. The CDR3 region has the DNA TGTGCCAGCAGCTCCCAGGGGGCGAGGTACGAGCAGCACTTC.

This clone was counted only a few times. At one end the junction does not follow the germline gene, possibly because of a read error. The chain has TRBV5-3 and TRBJ2-5; TRBD2 aligns across 14 bases. TRBV5-3 is classed as an ORF, of uncertain function. This CDR3 region has 15 residues. The CDR3 reads CASSLGLAGEETQYF. CDR3 DNA: TGTGCCAGCAGCTTGGGACTAGCGGGAGAAGAGACCCAGTACTTC.

This clone showed up just a few times. The chain recombines TRBV5-1 with TRBJ2-2; possible D gene TRBD1, 6 bases. Between the trimmed V and J ends, which lost 0 bases and 4 bases, there was a span of 16 bases. Germline CDR1 is SGHRS and CDR2 is YFSETQ. The CDR3 consists of 17 residues. The CDR3 is CASSLDGFRGSTGELFF. CDR3 DNA: TGCGCCAGCAGCTTGGACGGCTTCAGGGGTAGCACCGGGGAGCTGTTTTTT.

The rearrangement uses TRBV27 and TRBJ1-1; D is possibly TRBD1 (6 bases). Trimming stripped 3 bases from V and 4 bases from J, with 12 bases between. This CDR3 comprises 14 residues. Germline loops: CDR1 MNHEY, CDR2 SMNVEV (reference sequence). The CDR3 DNA follows: TGTGCCAGCAGTTTCGCAGGGGCGCTCACTGAAGCTTTCTTT. Translating it yields CASSFAGALTEAFF.

This clone showed up just a few times. This rearrangement joins TRBV5-5 to TRBJ2-1; 11 nucleotides agree with TRBD2. The germline CDR1 and CDR2 sequences are SGHKS and YYEKEE (reference sequence). This CDR3 region has 15 residues. Trimming took 5 bases from V and 8 from J; bases not matched to a gene: 9. The CDR3 DNA sequence: TGTGCCAGCAGTTCCTTTAGCGGGGGGGGGTATGAGCAGTTCTTC. It encodes CASSSFSGGGYEQFF.